This TCR beta chain originates from a study of blood T cell repertoires in COVID-19. Study-wide background: Whether acute or convalescent, the COVID-19 samples came from the United States, Italy and Spain. In each case, the material was cDNA or gDNA derived from T cells, B-cell-depleted T cells, or PBMCs.

Authors' processing steps: Reference gene primer amplification yielded estimated nucleated cell counts. TCRdb's copy holds only in-frame clones and misses some; the assay was immunoSEQ multiplex PCR. The D gene and trimming were derived from the DNA, and the V and J assignments and clone size from that table. Among about 230,000 clones listed, roughly 80% were seen once. Sequenced: peripheral blood. This TCR was recovered from a woman older than 75 with acute or convalescent COVID-19.

The DNA for the CDR3 is TGTGCCAGCAGCTTACTAGCGGGAGATTCCGAGCAGTACTTC. Amino acid sequence: CASSLLAGDSEQYF. The V and J genes are TRBV7-2 and TRBJ2-7; 10 bases match TRBD2. Trimming took 2 bases from V and 6 from J; bases not matched to a gene: 4. The CDR3 is 14 residues long. The germline CDR1 and CDR2 sequences are SGHTA and FQGNSA.